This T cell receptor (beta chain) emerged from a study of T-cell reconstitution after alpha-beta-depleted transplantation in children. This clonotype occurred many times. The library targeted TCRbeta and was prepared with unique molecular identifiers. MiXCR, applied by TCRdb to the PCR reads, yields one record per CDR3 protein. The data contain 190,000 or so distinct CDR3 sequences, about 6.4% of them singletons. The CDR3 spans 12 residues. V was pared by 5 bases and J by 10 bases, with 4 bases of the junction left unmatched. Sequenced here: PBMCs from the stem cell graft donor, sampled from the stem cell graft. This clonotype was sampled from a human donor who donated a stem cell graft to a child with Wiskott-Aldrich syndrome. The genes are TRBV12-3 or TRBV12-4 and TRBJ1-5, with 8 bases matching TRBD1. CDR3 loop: CASSPGTGPQHF. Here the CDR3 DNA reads TGTGCCAGCAGTCCAGGGACAGGTCCCCAGCATTTT.